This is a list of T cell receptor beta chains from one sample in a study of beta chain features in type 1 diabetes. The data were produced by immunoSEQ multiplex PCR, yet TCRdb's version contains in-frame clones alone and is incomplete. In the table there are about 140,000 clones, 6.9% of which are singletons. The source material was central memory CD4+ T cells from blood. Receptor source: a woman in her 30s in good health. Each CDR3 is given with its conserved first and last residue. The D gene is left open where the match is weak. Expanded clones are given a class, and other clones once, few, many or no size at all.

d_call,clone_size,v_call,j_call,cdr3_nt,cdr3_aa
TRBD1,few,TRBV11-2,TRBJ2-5,TGTGCCAGCAGCCCTAGGGGGACAGGGTTGGGCGAGACCCAGTACTTC,CASSPRGTGLGETQYF
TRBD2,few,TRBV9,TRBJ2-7,TGTGCCAGCAGCGTAGAAGCCAGGGACTATGGCGAGCAGTACTTC,CASSVEARDYGEQYF
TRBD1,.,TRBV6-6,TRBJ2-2,TGTGCCAGCAGTCAGGGGGCGGGGACCGGGGAGCTGTTTTTT,CASSQGAGTGELFF
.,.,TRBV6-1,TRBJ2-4,TGTGCCAGCAGTTCCGGCATTCAGTACTTC,CASSSGIQYF
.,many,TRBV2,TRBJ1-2,TGTGCCAGCAGTGCCGCCGAGCTACAGGGTGGCTACACCTTC,CASSAAELQGGYTF
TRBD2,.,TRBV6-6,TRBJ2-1,TGTGCCAGCAGACCCTCTAGCGGGGATTACAATGAGCAGTTCTTC,CASRPSSGDYNEQFF
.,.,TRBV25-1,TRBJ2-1,TGTGCCAGGGGGTGGATGTTGGTACAGGAGCGTTCGGAGAATGAGCAGTTCTTC,CARGWMLVQERSENEQFF
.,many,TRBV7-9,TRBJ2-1,TGTGCCAGCAGCCTAGGACTCCAAGGAGAGCAGTTCTTC,CASSLGLQGEQFF
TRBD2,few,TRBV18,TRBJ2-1,TGTGCCAGCTCACCTAGCGGGAGCTCCTACAATGAGCAGTTCTTC,CASSPSGSSYNEQFF
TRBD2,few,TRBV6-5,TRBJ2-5,TGTGCCAGCAGTTATTCGGCGGGAGCAGGGGAGACCCAGTACTTC,CASSYSAGAGETQYF
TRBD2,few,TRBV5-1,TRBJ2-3,TGCGCCAGCAGCGCGATAGCGGGAGTAAGGGATACGCAGTATTTT,CASSAIAGVRDTQYF
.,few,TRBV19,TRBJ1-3,TGTGCCAGTAGTCCCTCCGGGTCATCAAGCTCTGGAAACACCATATATTTT,CASSPSGSSSSGNTIYF
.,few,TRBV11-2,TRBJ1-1,TGTGCCAGCAGCTTAGCTGAAGCCCAAGCTTTCTTT,CASSLAEAQAFF
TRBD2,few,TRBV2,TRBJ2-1,TGTGCCAGCCGTTCCCCTAGCGGGCGTTCGGGGGAGCAGTTCTTC,CASRSPSGRSGEQFF
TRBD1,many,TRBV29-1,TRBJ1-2,TGCAGCGTTGACCTTCCAGGGGGAGGTCGGTATGGCTACACCTTC,CSVDLPGGGRYGYTF
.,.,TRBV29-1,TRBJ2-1,TGCAGCGTTGAGTCCAGCAGAGGCTCCTACAATGAGCAGTTCTTC,CSVESSRGSYNEQFF
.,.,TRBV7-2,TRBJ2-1,TGTGCCAGCAGCGCAAGCGGAGGGGATGAGCAGTTCTTC,CASSASGGDEQFF
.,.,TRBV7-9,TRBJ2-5,TGTGCCAGCAGCTTAAAAGTCGCGGGGGCTGAGACCCAGTACTTC,CASSLKVAGAETQYF
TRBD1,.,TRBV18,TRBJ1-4,TGTGCCAGCTCACCGGACAGGGCTAATGAAAAACTGTTTTTT,CASSPDRANEKLFF
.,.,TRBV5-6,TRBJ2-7,TGTGCCAGCAGCTTGCTAGGACACAACTACTACGAGCAGTACTTC,CASSLLGHNYYEQYF
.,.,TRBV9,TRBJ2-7,TGTGCCAGCAGCGTTCATACAACTAACGAGCAGTACTTC,CASSVHTTNEQYF
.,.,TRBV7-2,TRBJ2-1,TGTGCCAGCAGCTTAGAGGCGGGCCGCGAGCAGTTCTTC,CASSLEAGREQFF
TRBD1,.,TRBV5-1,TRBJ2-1,TGCGCCAGCAGCTTGGACAGGGGGCGGTTGTACAATGAGCAGTTCTTC,CASSLDRGRLYNEQFF